This T cell receptor beta chain emerged from a study of blood T cells in healthy people across ages. Between the trimmed V and J ends, which lost 3 bases and 5 bases, there was a span of 14 bases. This CDR3 spans 14 amino acids. CDR1 SGDLS and CDR2 YYNGEE come from the germline V gene. In its sample, this clonotype was seen a few times. Antigen unknown. Primed by a sample-barcoded 5' primer and a J-beta primer mix, a second PCR proceeded for about 6 to 11 cycles. MiXCR, run by TCRdb on the 5' RACE reads, gives a single entry per CDR3 protein. The table records about 1.8 million distinct CDR3 sequences, around 48% of them present only once. Whole-study findings and limits: Diversity estimated from one million T cells was considered an underestimate.

The sequenced sample consisted of blood. The receptor was derived from a woman aged 40 to 50 in good health. The genes are TRBV9 and TRBJ1-2; D might be TRBD1 (5 bases). Here the CDR3 reads CASSATGDFYGYTF. CDR3 DNA sequence: TGTGCCAGCAGCGCCACGGGGGATTTTTATGGCTACACCTTC. The variable domain in full, completed from reference TRBV9 and TRBJ1-2, reads DSGVTQTPKHLITATGQRVTLRCSPRSGDLSVYWYQQSLDQGLQFLIQYYNGEERAKGNILERFSAQQFPDLHSELNLSSLELGDSALYFCASSATGDFYGYTFGSGTRLTVV.